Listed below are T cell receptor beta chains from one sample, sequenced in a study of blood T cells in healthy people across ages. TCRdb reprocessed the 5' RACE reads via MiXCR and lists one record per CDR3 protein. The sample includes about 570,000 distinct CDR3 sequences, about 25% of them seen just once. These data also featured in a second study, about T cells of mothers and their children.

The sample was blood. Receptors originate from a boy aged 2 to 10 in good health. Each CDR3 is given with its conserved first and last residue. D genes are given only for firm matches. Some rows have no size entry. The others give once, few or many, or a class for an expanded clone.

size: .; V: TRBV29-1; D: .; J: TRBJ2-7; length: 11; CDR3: CSVDVAYEQYF; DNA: TGCAGCGTTGATGTGGCCTACGAGCAGTACTTC
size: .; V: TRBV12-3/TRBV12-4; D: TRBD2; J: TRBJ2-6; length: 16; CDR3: CASRGLADSGANVLTF; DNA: TGTGCCAGCAGAGGGCTAGCGGACTCTGGGGCCAACGTCCTGACTTTC
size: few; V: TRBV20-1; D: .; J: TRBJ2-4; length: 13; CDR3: CSATDIAKNIQYF; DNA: TGCAGTGCCACCGACATAGCCAAAAACATTCAGTACTTC
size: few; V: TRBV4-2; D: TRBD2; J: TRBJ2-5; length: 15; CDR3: CASSQVLAGAETQYF; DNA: TGTGCCAGCAGCCAAGTTCTAGCGGGAGCAGAGACCCAGTACTTC
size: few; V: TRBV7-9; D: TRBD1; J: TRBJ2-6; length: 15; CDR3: CASSSGDRPFNVLTF; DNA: TGTGCCAGCAGCTCCGGGGACAGGCCATTCAACGTCCTGACTTTC
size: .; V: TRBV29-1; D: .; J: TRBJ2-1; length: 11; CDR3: CSIARDYEQFF; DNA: TGCAGCATTGCCCGGGATTATGAGCAGTTCTTC
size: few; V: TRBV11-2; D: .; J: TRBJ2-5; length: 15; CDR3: CASSFFGPEGETQYF; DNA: TGTGCCAGCAGCTTTTTTGGCCCGGAGGGGGAGACCCAGTACTTC
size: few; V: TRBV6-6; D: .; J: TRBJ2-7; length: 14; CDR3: CASRATGSSYEQYF; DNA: TGTGCCAGCAGGGCCACAGGGTCGTCCTACGAGCAGTACTTC
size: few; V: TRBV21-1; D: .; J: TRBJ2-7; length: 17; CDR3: CASSKMDYEGCSYEQYF; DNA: TGTGCCAGCAGCAAAATGGACTACGAGGGGTGCTCCTACGAGCAGTACTTC
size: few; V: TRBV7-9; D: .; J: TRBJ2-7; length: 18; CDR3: CASSLGMVGRQRPNEQYF; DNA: TGTGCCAGCAGCTTAGGAATGGTTGGGAGACAACGACCTAACGAGCAGTACTTC
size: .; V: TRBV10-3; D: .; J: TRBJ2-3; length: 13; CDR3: CAINPGGTDTQYF; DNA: TGTGCCATCAACCCAGGGGGGACAGATACGCAGTATTTT
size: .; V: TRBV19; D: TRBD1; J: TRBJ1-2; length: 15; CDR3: CASSIPGDRNYGYTF; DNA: TGTGCCAGTAGTATCCCAGGGGACAGAAACTATGGCTACACCTTC
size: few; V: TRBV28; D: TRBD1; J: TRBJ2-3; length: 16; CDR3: CASRTGGATSTDTQYF; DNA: TGTGCCAGCCGAACAGGGGGCGCGACAAGCACAGATACGCAGTATTTT
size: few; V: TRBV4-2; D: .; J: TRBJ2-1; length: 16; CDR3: CASSQDGPSSYNEQFF; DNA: TGTGCCAGCAGCCAAGACGGACCCAGCTCCTACAATGAGCAGTTCTTC